These T cell receptor beta chains were read from a single sample in a study of long-term antiretroviral therapy in people with HIV. Profiling relied on immunoSEQ multiplex PCR, and the TCRdb table lists in-frame clones only, not all of them. The sample has 25,000 to 35,000 clones, 78% seen once; the top ten hold around 8%. The sample consisted of unsorted PBMCs, taken 3.1 years after starting antiretroviral therapy. The receptor set was obtained from a woman aged 45-60 years with HIV. Each CDR3 is given with its conserved first and last residue. Each record gives: V gene, D gene, J gene, clone size, CDR3 protein, CDR3 DNA. The D gene is left open where the match is weak. Rows may omit the clone size; those that give it use once, few, many or a size class.

>TRBV7-9|NA|TRBJ2-3|NA
CASSFRTDTQYF
TGTGCCAGCAGCTTTCGAACAGATACGCAGTATTTT
>TRBV5-1|NA|TRBJ2-5|NA
CASSLWGPETQYF
TGCGCCAGCAGCTTATGGGGCCCAGAGACCCAGTACTTC
>TRBV18|NA|TRBJ1-4|NA
CASSLGLNEKLFF
TGTGCCAGCTCCTTGGGCTTGAATGAAAAACTGTTTTTT
>TRBV7-9|TRBD2|TRBJ2-3|NA
CASSSRGGHTDTQYF
TGTGCCAGCAGCTCCCGGGGAGGGCACACAGATACGCAGTATTTT
>TRBV11-2|NA|TRBJ2-1|NA
CASSWGGRANEQFF
TGTGCCAGCAGCTGGGGGGGCAGGGCCAATGAGCAGTTCTTC
>TRBV2|NA|TRBJ2-6|NA
CASRKRTQNSGANVLTF
TGTGCCAGCAGGAAAAGGACACAAAATTCTGGGGCCAACGTCCTGACTTTC
>TRBV18|NA|TRBJ2-3|NA
CASSLEGRPGTQYF
TGTGCCAGCTCACTAGAGGGACGTCCGGGTACGCAGTATTTT
>TRBV5-1|TRBD1|TRBJ2-7|NA
CASSLDHDRGEQYF
TGCGCCAGCAGCTTGGACCATGACAGGGGTGAGCAGTACTTC
>TRBV13|TRBD2|TRBJ2-1|NA
CASSTRTSGGGNEQFF
TGTGCCAGCAGCACCCGGACTAGCGGGGGCGGAAATGAGCAGTTCTTC
>TRBV5-1|TRBD1|TRBJ2-3|once
CASTEGQVTDTQYF
TGCGCCAGCACCGAGGGACAGGTCACAGATACGCAGTATTTT
>TRBV7-3|TRBD1|TRBJ2-3|NA
CASSPWTGPTDTQYF
TGTGCCAGCAGCCCGTGGACAGGGCCCACAGATACGCAGTATTTT
>TRBV30|TRBD2|TRBJ2-2|once
CAWSALAGANTGELFF
TGTGCCTGGAGTGCCTTAGCGGGGGCGAACACCGGGGAGCTGTTTTTT
>TRBV5-6|NA|TRBJ2-7|NA
CASSLEWQGPNEQYF
TGTGCCAGCAGCTTGGAATGGCAGGGGCCAAACGAGCAGTACTTC
>TRBV6-1|NA|TRBJ1-2|NA
CASRLGTGDGYTF
TGTGCCAGCCGATTGGGGACGGGGGATGGCTACACCTTC
>TRBV30|TRBD1|TRBJ1-2|NA
CACRDRDPDGYTF
TGTGCCTGCCGAGACAGGGACCCTGATGGCTACACCTTC